Below, 5 T cell receptor beta chains from the same sample are listed, as sequenced in a study of technical replicates of blood from a handful of donors. TCRdb's copy holds only in-frame clones and misses some; the assay was immunoSEQ multiplex PCR. The table includes approximately 79,000 clones, about 97% detected once. Sequenced input: T cells isolated from PBMCs. The receptors originated from a human donor in good health.

The V and J genes are TRBV28 and TRBJ1-1, with D possibly matching TRBD1 (5 bases). This CDR3 region has 17 residues. In germline, CDR1 is MDHEN, CDR2 SYDVKM. V dropped 5 bases and J dropped 0 bases, with 19 bases sitting between them. Written as DNA, the CDR3 is TGTGCCAGCAGTCTCCTCACGGGGGACGGGATGAACACTGAAGCTTTCTTT. Encoded protein: CASSLLTGDGMNTEAFF.

In the case of this clone: Distinct nucleotide sequences in the sample also encode this CDR3. V is TRBV6-1 and J is TRBJ1-5; the match to TRBD1 covers 9 bases. This CDR3 is built from 15 residues. Germline V gene lookup returns CDR1 MNHNS and CDR2 SASEGT. V gave up 2 bases and J gave up 4 bases; unmatched junction bases: 3. The CDR3 region has the DNA TGTGCCAGCAGTGAAATCGACAGGGGGAATCAGCCCCAGCATTTT. It translates to CASSEIDRGNQPQHF.

The chain joins TRBV29-1 to TRBJ2-7; 7 bases fit TRBD2. V shed 4 bases, J shed 1 base, and the junction held 16 bases outside the gene matches. This CDR3 has 17 residues. The germline CDR1 and CDR2 sequences are SQVTM and ANQGSEA. The CDR3 spells CSVGGLADSRGSYEQYF. The CDR3 DNA follows: TGCAGCGTTGGAGGTCTAGCGGACTCGAGAGGATCCTACGAGCAGTACTTC.

The J gene is TRBJ1-4, the V gene TRBV5-1; D is possibly TRBD1 (6 bases). Germline V lookup: CDR1 SGHRS, CDR2 YFSETQ. Between the trimmed V and J ends, which lost 1 base and 6 bases, there was a span of 7 bases. This CDR3 is built from 13 residues. CDR3 residues: CASSLSGDEKLFF. CDR3 nucleotides: TGCGCCAGCAGCTTGTCAGGGGATGAAAAACTGTTTTTT.

The V gene is TRBV4-3, the J gene TRBJ2-1; 7 bases match TRBD1. This CDR3 comprises 13 residues. In germline, CDR1 is LGHNA, CDR2 YSLEER. V was pared by 3 bases and J by 10 bases, with 6 bases of the junction left unmatched. The DNA for the CDR3 is TGCGCCAGCAGCCATAGACAGGGAGACGAGCAGTTCTTC. Amino acids: CASSHRQGDEQFF.